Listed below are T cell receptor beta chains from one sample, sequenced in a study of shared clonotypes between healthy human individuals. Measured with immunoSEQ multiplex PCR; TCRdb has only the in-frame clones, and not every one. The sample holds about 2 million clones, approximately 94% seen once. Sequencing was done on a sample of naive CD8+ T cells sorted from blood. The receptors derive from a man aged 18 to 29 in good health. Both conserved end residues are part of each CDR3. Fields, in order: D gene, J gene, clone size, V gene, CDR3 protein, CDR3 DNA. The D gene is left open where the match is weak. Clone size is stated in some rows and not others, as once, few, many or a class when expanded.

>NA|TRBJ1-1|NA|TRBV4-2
CASSQDQGFGENTEAFF
TGTGCCAGCAGCCAAGATCAAGGGTTCGGGGAGAACACTGAAGCTTTCTTT
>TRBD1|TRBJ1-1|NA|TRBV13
CASSLGRTGGSNTEAFF
TGTGCCAGCAGCTTGGGAAGGACAGGAGGGTCGAACACTGAAGCTTTCTTT
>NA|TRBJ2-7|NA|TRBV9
CASRGSGSYEQYF
TGTGCCAGCAGGGGCAGTGGATCCTACGAGCAGTACTTC
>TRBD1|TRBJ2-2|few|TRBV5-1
CASRLSGGTGELFF
TGCGCCAGCAGGCTTTCAGGGGGAACCGGGGAGCTGTTTTTT
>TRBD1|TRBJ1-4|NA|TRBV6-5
CASSYLDRANEKLFF
TGTGCCAGCAGTTACCTGGACAGGGCAAATGAAAAACTGTTTTTT
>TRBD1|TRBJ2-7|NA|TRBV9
CASSEGQGAYYEQYF
TGTGCCAGCAGCGAGGGACAGGGGGCATACTACGAGCAGTACTTC
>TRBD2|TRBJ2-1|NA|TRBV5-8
CASSPGTSNYNEQFF
TGTGCCAGCAGCCCCGGGACTAGCAACTACAATGAGCAGTTCTTC
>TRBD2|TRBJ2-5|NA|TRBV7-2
CASSRGTSGPLGETQYF
TGTGCCAGCAGCCGCGGGACTAGCGGCCCCCTCGGGGAGACCCAGTACTTC
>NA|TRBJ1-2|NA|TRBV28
CASSSTPTGGYGYTF
TGTGCCAGCAGTTCTACCCCCACAGGTGGCTATGGCTACACCTTC
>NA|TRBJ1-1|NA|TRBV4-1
CASSHSGRNTEAFF
TGCGCCAGCAGCCACTCAGGCCGGAACACTGAAGCTTTCTTT
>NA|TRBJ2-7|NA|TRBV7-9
CASSSLGGGPWEQYF
TGTGCCAGCAGCTCCCTTGGGGGAGGACCATGGGAGCAGTACTTC
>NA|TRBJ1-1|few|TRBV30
CAWTVQGEAFF
TGTGCCTGGACGGTACAGGGCGAGGCTTTCTTT
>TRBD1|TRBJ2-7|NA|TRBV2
CASSEFFRDREVYEQYF
TGTGCCAGCAGCGAATTTTTCCGGGACAGGGAAGTCTACGAGCAGTACTTC
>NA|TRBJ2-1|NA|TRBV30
CAWSVLAGYNEQFF
TGTGCCTGGAGTGTACTCGCGGGATACAATGAGCAGTTCTTC
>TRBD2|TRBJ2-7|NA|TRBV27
CASSGRTSGYEQYF
TGTGCCAGCAGTGGGAGGACTAGCGGCTACGAGCAGTACTTC
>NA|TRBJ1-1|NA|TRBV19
CASKITANTEAFF
TGTGCCAGTAAGATTACTGCGAACACTGAAGCTTTCTTT
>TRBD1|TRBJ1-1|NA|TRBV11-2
CASSSWTGGSTEAFF
TGTGCCAGCAGCTCCTGGACAGGGGGATCCACTGAAGCTTTCTTT
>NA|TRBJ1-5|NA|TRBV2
CASSGWGHSPNQPQHF
TGTGCCAGCAGTGGGTGGGGTCATTCTCCCAATCAGCCCCAGCATTTT
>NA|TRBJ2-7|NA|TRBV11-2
CASSFSNYEQYF
TGTGCCAGCAGCTTTTCGAATTACGAGCAGTACTTC
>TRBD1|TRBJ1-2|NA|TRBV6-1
CASSMGQFYGYTF
TGTGCCAGCAGTATGGGACAGTTCTATGGCTACACCTTC
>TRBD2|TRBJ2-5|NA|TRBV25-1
CASSDPLATQETQYF
TGTGCCAGCAGTGACCCACTAGCGACTCAAGAGACCCAGTACTTC
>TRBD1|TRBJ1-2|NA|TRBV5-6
CASSLGDRDYGYTF
TGTGCCAGCAGCTTAGGCGACAGGGACTATGGCTACACCTTC
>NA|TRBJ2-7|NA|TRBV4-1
CASSQEGGTDLRGQYF
TGCGCCAGCAGCCAAGAAGGCGGGACAGATTTACGAGGGCAGTACTTC
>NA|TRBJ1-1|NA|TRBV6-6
CASSYADAANEAFF
TGTGCCAGCAGTTACGCGGACGCCGCAAATGAAGCTTTCTTT
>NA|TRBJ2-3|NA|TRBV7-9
CASSLGEDTQYF
TGTGCCAGCAGTCTCGGGGAAGATACGCAGTATTTT
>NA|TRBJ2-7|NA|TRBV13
CASSLGRSYEQYF
TGTGCCAGCAGCCTGGGACGGTCCTACGAGCAGTACTTC
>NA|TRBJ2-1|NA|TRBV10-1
CASSESWEQFF
TGCGCCAGCAGTGAGTCCTGGGAGCAGTTCTTC
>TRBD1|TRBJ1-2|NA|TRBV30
CAWSVLVQGDYGYTF
TGTGCCTGGAGTGTACTGGTACAGGGGGACTATGGCTACACCTTC
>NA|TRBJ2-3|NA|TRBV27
CASSLSRPTDTQYF
TGTGCCAGCAGTTTATCTAGGCCAACAGATACGCAGTATTTT
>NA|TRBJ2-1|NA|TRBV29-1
CSAEEAHNSYNEQFF
TGCAGCGCTGAGGAGGCTCATAACTCCTACAATGAGCAGTTCTTC
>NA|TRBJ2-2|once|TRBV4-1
CASRLTGNTGELFF
TGCGCCAGCAGGTTAACAGGTAACACCGGGGAGCTGTTTTTT
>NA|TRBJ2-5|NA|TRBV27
CASRGGIGYGQETQYF
TGTGCCAGCAGGGGGGGTATAGGGTATGGGCAAGAGACCCAGTACTTC
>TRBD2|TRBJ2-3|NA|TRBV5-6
CASSPGSSGSTDTQYF
TGTGCCAGCAGCCCAGGGTCTAGCGGGAGCACAGATACGCAGTATTTT
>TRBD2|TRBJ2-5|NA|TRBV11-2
CASSLLAGGETQYF
TGTGCCAGCAGCTTGCTAGCGGGGGGGGAGACCCAGTACTTC
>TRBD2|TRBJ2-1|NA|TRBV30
CAWSVALYGGGYNEQFF
TGTGCCTGGAGTGTAGCCCTTTACGGGGGGGGGTACAATGAGCAGTTCTTC
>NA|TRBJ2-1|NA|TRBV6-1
CAIADSYNEQFF
TGTGCCATAGCTGACAGTTACAATGAGCAGTTCTTC
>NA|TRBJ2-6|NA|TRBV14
CASSHYISGANVLTF
TGTGCCAGCAGCCATTACATCTCTGGGGCCAACGTCCTGACTTTC
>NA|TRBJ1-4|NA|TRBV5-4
CASSSGDDGILFF
TGTGCCAGCAGCTCAGGGGATGACGGAATACTGTTTTTT
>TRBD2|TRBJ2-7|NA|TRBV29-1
CSVVGLAGTSYEQYF
TGCAGCGTTGTGGGACTAGCGGGAACCTCCTACGAGCAGTACTTC
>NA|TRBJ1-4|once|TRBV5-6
CASSLGGSEKLFF
TGTGCCAGCAGCTTAGGGGGATCGGAAAAACTGTTTTTT
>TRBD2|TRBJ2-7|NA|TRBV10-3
CATNPGPSGVEPLDEQYF
TGTGCCACCAATCCTGGGCCTAGCGGAGTTGAGCCCTTAGACGAGCAGTACTTC
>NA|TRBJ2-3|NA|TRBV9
CASSSGGTDTQYF
TGTGCCAGCAGCTCAGGGGGCACAGATACGCAGTATTTT
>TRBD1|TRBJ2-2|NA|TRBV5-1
CASRRDRGLTGELFF
TGCGCCAGCAGACGGGACAGGGGCCTCACCGGGGAGCTGTTTTTT
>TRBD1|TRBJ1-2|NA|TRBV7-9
CASSAKGQSNYGYTF
TGTGCCAGCAGCGCGAAGGGACAGTCTAACTATGGCTACACCTTC
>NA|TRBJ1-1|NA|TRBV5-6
CASSLRVPTEAFF
TGTGCCAGCAGCTTACGGGTTCCCACTGAAGCTTTCTTT
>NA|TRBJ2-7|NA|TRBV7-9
CASGSTWLSSYEQYF
TGTGCCAGCGGGAGTACGTGGTTATCCTCCTACGAGCAGTACTTC
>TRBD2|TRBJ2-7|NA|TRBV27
CASRAGTSGRLSSYEQYF
TGTGCCAGCAGAGCCGGGACTAGCGGGAGGTTATCCTCCTACGAGCAGTACTTC
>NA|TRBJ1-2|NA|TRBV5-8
CASSSTWGNYGYTF
TGTGCCAGCAGCTCTACCTGGGGTAACTATGGCTACACCTTC
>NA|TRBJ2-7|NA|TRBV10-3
CAISGGLSYEQYF
TGTGCCATCAGTGGGGGGCTCTCCTACGAGCAGTACTTC
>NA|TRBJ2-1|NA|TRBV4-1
CASSQVVSDYNEQFF
TGCGCCAGCAGCCAAGTGGTTAGCGACTACAATGAGCAGTTCTTC
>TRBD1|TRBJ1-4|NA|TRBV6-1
CASSTDRGYEKLFF
TGTGCCAGCAGTACCGACAGGGGGTATGAAAAACTGTTTTTT
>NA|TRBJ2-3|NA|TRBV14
CASSPGATDTQYF
TGTGCCAGCAGCCCCGGGGCCACAGATACGCAGTATTTT
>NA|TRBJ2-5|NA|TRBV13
CASSSPVGANETQYF
TGTGCCAGCAGCTCCCCCGTTGGCGCTAACGAGACCCAGTACTTC
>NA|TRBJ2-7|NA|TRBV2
CASSEGDLLIYEQYF
TGTGCCAGCAGTGAAGGTGACTTACTGATCTACGAGCAGTACTTC
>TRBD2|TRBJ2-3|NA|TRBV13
CASSSRTEGGDTDTQYF
TGTGCCAGCAGCTCGCGGACGGAGGGAGGGGACACAGATACGCAGTATTTT
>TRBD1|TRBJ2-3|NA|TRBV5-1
CASSLMGQGAPDTQYF
TGCGCCAGCAGCTTGATGGGACAGGGGGCCCCGGATACGCAGTATTTT
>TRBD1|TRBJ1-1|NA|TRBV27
CASSFTGTGSTEAFF
TGTGCCAGCAGTTTCACCGGGACAGGGTCCACTGAAGCTTTCTTT